This T cell receptor (beta chain) emerged from a study of T cells in Graves' hyperthyroidism and ophthalmopathy. This clonotype was detected ten times or more. RNA transcripts provided the source from which TCR beta CDR3 regions were amplified. Initially, a first-round RT-PCR of the TCR CDR3 employed the HTBI primer set. TCRdb used MiXCR to reprocess the multiplex PCR reads, holding one entry per CDR3 protein. Of around 520,000 distinct CDR3 sequences in the sample, approximately 14% were seen once. The CDR3 totals 13 residues. The germline CDR1 and CDR2 sequences are DFQATT and SNEGSKA (reference sequence). V shed 0 bases and J shed 3 bases, with 8 bases lying between them. Among the patients, aged 18 to 65, hyperthyroidism was newly diagnosed and had lasted under 2 months.

Sequencing was carried out using blood. This clonotype was obtained from a woman aged 40 to 50 with Graves' hyperthyroidism. The J gene is TRBJ1-1, the V gene TRBV20-1, with D maybe TRBD1 (5 bases). DNA for the CDR3: TGCAGTGCTAGAGATGGGGGGTACACTGAAGCTTTCTTT. It codes for CSARDGGYTEAFF.